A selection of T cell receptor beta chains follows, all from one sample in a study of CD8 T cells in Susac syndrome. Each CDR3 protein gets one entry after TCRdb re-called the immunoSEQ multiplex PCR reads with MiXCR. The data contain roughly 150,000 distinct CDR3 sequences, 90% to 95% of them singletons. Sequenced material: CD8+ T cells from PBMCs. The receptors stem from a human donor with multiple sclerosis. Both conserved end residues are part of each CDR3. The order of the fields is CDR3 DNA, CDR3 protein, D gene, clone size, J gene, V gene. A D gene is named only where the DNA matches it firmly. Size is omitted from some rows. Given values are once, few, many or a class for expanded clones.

CDR3nt: TGCAGTGCTAGAGGTCGGGGGGAGAGCTCCTACGAGCAGTACTTC
CDR3aa: CSARGRGESSYEQYF
d_gene: TRBD2
abundance: NA
j_gene: TRBJ2-7
v_gene: TRBV20-1

CDR3nt: TGCAGTGCTAGAGACCCCAACAGGAGGGGGGAGACCCAGTACTTC
CDR3aa: CSARDPNRRGETQYF
d_gene: NA
abundance: once
j_gene: TRBJ2-5
v_gene: TRBV20-1

CDR3nt: TGTGCCAGCAGTTTATATTGGGGGCGGATTTCCTACGATACGCAGTATTTT
CDR3aa: CASSLYWGRISYDTQYF
d_gene: NA
abundance: NA
j_gene: TRBJ2-3
v_gene: TRBV27

CDR3nt: TGTGCCAGCATCGCAAGCGGGGGATCCTACGAGCAGTACTTC
CDR3aa: CASIASGGSYEQYF
d_gene: TRBD2
abundance: NA
j_gene: TRBJ2-7
v_gene: TRBV27

CDR3nt: TGTGCCAGCAGTGGAGGGGCCAATCAGCCCCAGCATTTT
CDR3aa: CASSGGANQPQHF
d_gene: NA
abundance: NA
j_gene: TRBJ1-5
v_gene: TRBV6-4

CDR3nt: TGTGCCAGCCAACCCCCCTCTGGCGAGCAGTACTTC
CDR3aa: CASQPPSGEQYF
d_gene: NA
abundance: NA
j_gene: TRBJ2-7
v_gene: TRBV2

CDR3nt: TGTGCCAGCAGTGGGGGATCCGGCGAGCAGTACTTC
CDR3aa: CASSGGSGEQYF
d_gene: NA
abundance: once
j_gene: TRBJ2-7
v_gene: TRBV9

CDR3nt: TGTGCCAGCAGCTTAGCCACGGACTTTGGGGATGGCTACACCTTC
CDR3aa: CASSLATDFGDGYTF
d_gene: NA
abundance: NA
j_gene: TRBJ1-2
v_gene: TRBV7-2

CDR3nt: TGTGCCAGCAGTTCCGGCACAGATACGCAGTATTTT
CDR3aa: CASSSGTDTQYF
d_gene: NA
abundance: few
j_gene: TRBJ2-3
v_gene: TRBV27

CDR3nt: TGCAGCGGTAGTAGAGAGAACACTGAAGCTTTCTTT
CDR3aa: CSGSRENTEAFF
d_gene: NA
abundance: NA
j_gene: TRBJ1-1
v_gene: TRBV29-1

CDR3nt: TGTGCCAGCAGCACCACCAGGACAGGGGACTACGAGCAGTACTTC
CDR3aa: CASSTTRTGDYEQYF
d_gene: TRBD1
abundance: NA
j_gene: TRBJ2-7
v_gene: TRBV7-6

CDR3nt: TGTGCCAGCAGCTCGGACTGGGCAAGCACAGATACGCAGTATTTT
CDR3aa: CASSSDWASTDTQYF
d_gene: NA
abundance: NA
j_gene: TRBJ2-3
v_gene: TRBV7-9

CDR3nt: TGTGCCAGTAGTCCCCCCTCCGTCGAAGCTTTCTTT
CDR3aa: CASSPPSVEAFF
d_gene: NA
abundance: NA
j_gene: TRBJ1-1
v_gene: TRBV19

CDR3nt: TGTGCCTGGAGTGGTGGCAGCTACGAGCAGTACTTC
CDR3aa: CAWSGGSYEQYF
d_gene: NA
abundance: NA
j_gene: TRBJ2-7
v_gene: TRBV30

CDR3nt: TGTGCCAGCAGTTTAGGACAGAGACATTCACCCCTCCACTTT
CDR3aa: CASSLGQRHSPLHF
d_gene: NA
abundance: NA
j_gene: TRBJ1-6
v_gene: TRBV27

CDR3nt: TGTGCCAGCAGTTTAAGGGGGACCGCTGAAGCTTTCTTT
CDR3aa: CASSLRGTAEAFF
d_gene: NA
abundance: once
j_gene: TRBJ1-1
v_gene: TRBV28

CDR3nt: TGCGCCAGCAGCCAGGATGGGTACGAGCAGTACTTC
CDR3aa: CASSQDGYEQYF
d_gene: NA
abundance: NA
j_gene: TRBJ2-7
v_gene: TRBV4-1

CDR3nt: TGTGCCAGCAGTGAAGGGGGCAGGTTTTCGGAGACCCAGTACTTC
CDR3aa: CASSEGGRFSETQYF
d_gene: NA
abundance: NA
j_gene: TRBJ2-5
v_gene: TRBV2

CDR3nt: TGTGCCAGCAGCTCGGGACAGAACAATCAGCCCCAGCATTTT
CDR3aa: CASSSGQNNQPQHF
d_gene: TRBD1
abundance: NA
j_gene: TRBJ1-5
v_gene: TRBV27

CDR3nt: TGCGCCAGCAGCCAAGACGACAGACCTAGTGAGCAGTTCTTC
CDR3aa: CASSQDDRPSEQFF
d_gene: NA
abundance: NA
j_gene: TRBJ2-1
v_gene: TRBV4-1

CDR3nt: TGTGCCAGCAGCCCCGGACAGTATAGCAATCAGCCCCAGCATTTT
CDR3aa: CASSPGQYSNQPQHF
d_gene: NA
abundance: NA
j_gene: TRBJ1-5
v_gene: TRBV11-2

CDR3nt: TGTGCCAGCAGCCCCACCGGACAGTCCAACTATGGCTACACCTTC
CDR3aa: CASSPTGQSNYGYTF
d_gene: NA
abundance: NA
j_gene: TRBJ1-2
v_gene: TRBV2

CDR3nt: TGTGCCAGCAGTTTATCGGTCGGGTCCTACGAGCAGTACTTC
CDR3aa: CASSLSVGSYEQYF
d_gene: NA
abundance: few
j_gene: TRBJ2-7
v_gene: TRBV28

CDR3nt: TGTGCCAGCAGTTTGTACAGGCCCTATGGGGATGGCTACACCTTC
CDR3aa: CASSLYRPYGDGYTF
d_gene: NA
abundance: once
j_gene: TRBJ1-2
v_gene: TRBV12-3/TRBV12-4

CDR3nt: TGTGCCAGCACCCCGGAGAGCGTGAACACTGAAGCTTTCTTT
CDR3aa: CASTPESVNTEAFF
d_gene: NA
abundance: NA
j_gene: TRBJ1-1
v_gene: TRBV13

CDR3nt: TGTGCCAGCAGCTTAGAGGGCTGGCCCCAGCATTTT
CDR3aa: CASSLEGWPQHF
d_gene: NA
abundance: NA
j_gene: TRBJ1-5
v_gene: TRBV7-9

CDR3nt: TGTGCCAGCAGTTCCGGGACTAGCGGTACCTTCATCCAAGAGACCCAGTACTTC
CDR3aa: CASSSGTSGTFIQETQYF
d_gene: TRBD2
abundance: NA
j_gene: TRBJ2-5
v_gene: TRBV12-3/TRBV12-4

CDR3nt: TGTGCCAGCAGTTTTACGACCCTGTGGCAGCCTAACACTGAAGCTTTCTTT
CDR3aa: CASSFTTLWQPNTEAFF
d_gene: NA
abundance: NA
j_gene: TRBJ1-1
v_gene: TRBV12-3/TRBV12-4

CDR3nt: TGTGCCAGTCAAGGCAGGGACGAGCAGTACTTC
CDR3aa: CASQGRDEQYF
d_gene: NA
abundance: once
j_gene: TRBJ2-7
v_gene: TRBV27

CDR3nt: TGTGCCAGCAGCTTTCCCAAGCGGGGGGAGGCGGGAGATACGCAGTATTTT
CDR3aa: CASSFPKRGEAGDTQYF
d_gene: TRBD2
abundance: NA
j_gene: TRBJ2-3
v_gene: TRBV7-8

CDR3nt: TGTGCCAGCAGTGTTGAGGCGGAGGGAACCTACGAGCAGTACTTC
CDR3aa: CASSVEAEGTYEQYF
d_gene: NA
abundance: NA
j_gene: TRBJ2-7
v_gene: TRBV25-1

CDR3nt: TGTGCCACCAGCAGAGATGATGGGATTCAGCCCCAGCATTTT
CDR3aa: CATSRDDGIQPQHF
d_gene: NA
abundance: NA
j_gene: TRBJ1-5
v_gene: TRBV15

CDR3nt: TGTGCCAGCTCACCCCAGGACAGGGCCTACAATGAGCAGTTCTTC
CDR3aa: CASSPQDRAYNEQFF
d_gene: TRBD1
abundance: NA
j_gene: TRBJ2-1
v_gene: TRBV18

CDR3nt: TGCAGCGTTGAGAAGGCGGGCAGGGGCGATGAGCAGTTCTTC
CDR3aa: CSVEKAGRGDEQFF
d_gene: NA
abundance: NA
j_gene: TRBJ2-1
v_gene: TRBV29-1

CDR3nt: TGCGCCAGCAGCCAAGAGACAGGGAGACGGTACGAGCAGTACTTC
CDR3aa: CASSQETGRRYEQYF
d_gene: TRBD1
abundance: NA
j_gene: TRBJ2-7
v_gene: TRBV4-3

CDR3nt: TGCAGCGTTGAAGAGGGGGCTCGGAACTATGGCTACACCTTC
CDR3aa: CSVEEGARNYGYTF
d_gene: NA
abundance: NA
j_gene: TRBJ1-2
v_gene: TRBV29-1

CDR3nt: TGCAGTGCGAATCTGGACAACTCGAACACTGAAGCTTTCTTT
CDR3aa: CSANLDNSNTEAFF
d_gene: NA
abundance: NA
j_gene: TRBJ1-1
v_gene: TRBV20-1

CDR3nt: TGTGCCAGCAGCTTACAGAAGCGGTGGGCTGAAGCTTTCTTT
CDR3aa: CASSLQKRWAEAFF
d_gene: NA
abundance: NA
j_gene: TRBJ1-1
v_gene: TRBV7-2

CDR3nt: TGTGCCACCAGTGATGCGGACAGGAACACCGGGGAGCTGTTTTTT
CDR3aa: CATSDADRNTGELFF
d_gene: NA
abundance: once
j_gene: TRBJ2-2
v_gene: TRBV24-1

CDR3nt: TGTGCCAGCAGTCCTGGGACAGCTAGCAATCAGCCCCAGCATTTT
CDR3aa: CASSPGTASNQPQHF
d_gene: TRBD1
abundance: NA
j_gene: TRBJ1-5
v_gene: TRBV7-9

CDR3nt: TGTGCCAGCAGCGTAGGGGACAGTCTGAACACTGAAGCTTTCTTT
CDR3aa: CASSVGDSLNTEAFF
d_gene: TRBD1
abundance: NA
j_gene: TRBJ1-1
v_gene: TRBV9

CDR3nt: TGTGCCAGCAGCCAAGAATGGCTAGCGGGGGGGGATGAGCAGTTCTTC
CDR3aa: CASSQEWLAGGDEQFF
d_gene: TRBD2
abundance: NA
j_gene: TRBJ2-1
v_gene: TRBV3-1

CDR3nt: TGTGCCAGTCGACAGGGCAATAATCAGCCCCAGCATTTT
CDR3aa: CASRQGNNQPQHF
d_gene: TRBD1
abundance: NA
j_gene: TRBJ1-5
v_gene: TRBV7-9

CDR3nt: TGCAGTGCTAGAGATATAGGGCCCACCCGGGGCGAGCAGTACTTC
CDR3aa: CSARDIGPTRGEQYF
d_gene: NA
abundance: NA
j_gene: TRBJ2-7
v_gene: TRBV20-1

CDR3nt: TGTGCCAGCAGTCGGGCGTCCAAAAACATTCAGTACTTC
CDR3aa: CASSRASKNIQYF
d_gene: NA
abundance: NA
j_gene: TRBJ2-4
v_gene: TRBV27

CDR3nt: TGTGCCAGCAGCCGTGGACTAGAGCAGACCCAGTACTTC
CDR3aa: CASSRGLEQTQYF
d_gene: TRBD2
abundance: NA
j_gene: TRBJ2-5
v_gene: TRBV11-2

CDR3nt: TGCGCCAGCAGTGGCAGCGGGAGCTACAATGAGCAGTTCTTC
CDR3aa: CASSGSGSYNEQFF
d_gene: TRBD2
abundance: once
j_gene: TRBJ2-1
v_gene: TRBV5-1

CDR3nt: TGTGCCAGCAGGACTCCGGGACAGCACTACGAGCAGTACTTC
CDR3aa: CASRTPGQHYEQYF
d_gene: TRBD1
abundance: NA
j_gene: TRBJ2-7
v_gene: TRBV7-2

CDR3nt: TGCAGTGCCGTGGGTCCTTTGGGTCTGAACACTGAAGCTTTCTTT
CDR3aa: CSAVGPLGLNTEAFF
d_gene: NA
abundance: NA
j_gene: TRBJ1-1
v_gene: TRBV20-1

CDR3nt: TGCAGTGCTAGGGAGAGCAGGGGCTACGAGCAGTACTTC
CDR3aa: CSARESRGYEQYF
d_gene: NA
abundance: NA
j_gene: TRBJ2-7
v_gene: TRBV20-1

CDR3nt: TGTGCCAGCAGGGATCCAGGACAGGGGTACGAGCAGTACTTC
CDR3aa: CASRDPGQGYEQYF
d_gene: TRBD1
abundance: NA
j_gene: TRBJ2-7
v_gene: TRBV12-3/TRBV12-4

CDR3nt: TGTGCCAGCAGCCAAGATCTGGCGAACTATGGCTACACCTTC
CDR3aa: CASSQDLANYGYTF
d_gene: NA
abundance: NA
j_gene: TRBJ1-2
v_gene: TRBV3-1

CDR3nt: TGTGCAGGGCGCGACTATGGCTACACCTTC
CDR3aa: CAGRDYGYTF
d_gene: NA
abundance: NA
j_gene: TRBJ1-2
v_gene: TRBV2